One and the same sample provided the 25 T cell receptor beta chains below, sequenced in a study of OX40 agonist ivuxolimab in advanced cancers. The repertoire was sequenced with immunoSEQ multiplex PCR; TCRdb's copy has only in-frame clones and lacks some. The table shows about 46,000 clones, with around 81% occurring only once. The sample consisted of CD4+ or CD8+ T cells sorted from blood, taken in a trial of the OX40 agonist ivuxolimab. The receptor source for this set is an adult with an advanced solid tumor such as melanoma, head and neck, liver or kidney cancer.

The chain uses TRBV9 and TRBJ2-3, with D possibly being TRBD1 (6 bases). Between the trimmed V and J ends, which lost 0 bases and 8 bases, there was a span of 19 bases. Per the germline V gene, CDR1 is SGDLS and CDR2 is YYNGEE. The CDR3 totals 16 residues. The DNA for the CDR3 is TGTGCCAGCAGCGTAGGGACAGCACTTACTAGTGGTACGCAGTATTTT. Protein: CASSVGTALTSGTQYF.

The rearrangement links TRBV20-1 to TRBJ1-2, with D perhaps TRBD1 (6 bases). Trimming removed 6 bases from V and 6 bases from J, with 11 bases in between. The CDR3 totals 11 residues. Germline assignment: CDR1 DFQATT and CDR2 SNEGSKA (reference sequence). CDR3 sequence reads: CSAKQGDGYTF. The CDR3 DNA follows: TGCAGTGCAAAACAGGGAGATGGCTACACCTTC.

The chain carries TRBV7-9 and TRBJ2-7; 8 bases fit TRBD1. The junction had 6 bases not matched to a gene; V was cut back by 4 bases and J by 1 base. This CDR3 is built from 15 residues. Germline V gives CDR1 SEHNR, CDR2 FQNEAQ (reference sequence). DNA of the CDR3: TGTGCCAGCAGCTACCACCGGGACAGGTCCTACGAGCAGTACTTC. This codes for CASSYHRDRSYEQYF.

This chain joins TRBV4-1 and TRBJ1-6; D might be TRBD1 (5 bases). The germline V gene encodes CDR1 MGHRA and CDR2 YSYEKL. This CDR3 is 15 amino acids long. Between the trimmed V and J ends, which lost 1 base and 3 bases, there was a span of 7 bases. In DNA, the CDR3 is TGCGCCAGCAGCCAAGGGACATACTATAATTCACCCCTCCACTTT. This codes for CASSQGTYYNSPLHF.

This chain links TRBV6-6 with TRBJ2-7; a possible D gene is TRBD1 (6 bases). The V end lost 6 bases, the J end lost 3 bases, and 18 bases lay between the germline ends. Germline V gene data show CDR1 as MNHNY and CDR2 as SVGAGI (reference sequence). The CDR3 is made up of 15 amino acids. DNA for the CDR3: TGTGCCAGCAGAACGGACAGTCGGCGGTTCTACGAGCAGTACTTC. As protein: CASRTDSRRFYEQYF.

This chain uses TRBV4-2 with TRBJ2-7, with 7 bases aligning to TRBD1. In germline, CDR1 is LGHNA, CDR2 YNFKEQ. With 5 bases clipped from V and 0 bases from J, the junction kept 10 bases outside the gene matches. This CDR3 region has 16 residues. CDR3 bases: TGTGCCAGCAGCTCCCCCTCGACAGGGCACTCCTACGAGCAGTACTTC. Encoded protein: CASSSPSTGHSYEQYF.

V and J are TRBV21-1 and TRBJ1-3. TRBV21-1 is a listed pseudogene. This CDR3 spans 17 amino acids. The CDR3 region is CASSPHRGLSSGNTIYF. The CDR3 DNA follows: TGTGCCAGCAGCCCCCACCGGGGCCTCAGCTCTGGAAACACCATATATTTT.

This clone was detected a few times. This chain joins TRBV5-6 and TRBJ1-2; D gene uncertain. CDR1 and CDR2 (germline): SGHDT, YYEEEE. The germline V and J ends were trimmed by 2 bases and 1 base, with 6 bases remaining between them. The CDR3 is 13 amino acids. CDR3 protein: CASSLPGNYGYTF. In DNA, the CDR3 is TGTGCCAGCAGCTTACCGGGTAACTATGGCTACACCTTC.

The chain links TRBV2 to TRBJ2-1, with TRBD1 as a possible D gene (5 bases). Germline CDR1 is SNHLY and CDR2 is FYNNEI. The V and J ends lost 3 bases and 6 bases respectively, with 12 bases between them. The CDR3 extends over 14 amino acids. The CDR3 region has the DNA TGTGCCAGCAGTGATAGGGGTTTAGGCAATGAGCAGTTCTTC. As protein: CASSDRGLGNEQFF.

V and J are TRBV19 and TRBJ1-5; D unresolved. From germline, CDR1 is LNHDA and CDR2 SQIVND (reference sequence). CDR3 length: 18 amino acids. Trimming pared 1 base from V and 4 bases from J, leaving 20 bases between. CDR3: CASSIAFATRQGNQPQHF. The CDR3 DNA reads as TGTGCCAGTAGTATAGCCTTCGCCACGAGACAAGGGAATCAGCCCCAGCATTTT.

The V call is TRBV11-2, the J call TRBJ2-7; D is perhaps TRBD2 (5 bases). Per germline, CDR1 SGHAT and CDR2 FQNNGV. This CDR3 has 15 amino acids. Trimming removed 4 bases at V and 6 bases at J, with 19 bases between. The DNA for the CDR3 is TGTGCCAGCAGCTCTACGCCGGCGCTCGGAGGCGAGCAGTACTTC. Encoded protein: CASSSTPALGGEQYF.

This clone was seen a few times. The gene calls are TRBV7-2 and TRBJ2-7, with TRBD2 matching over 15 bases. The CDR3 runs to 17 residues. Germline V gene lookup returns CDR1 SGHTA and CDR2 FQGNSA. J was trimmed by 2 bases and V by 5 bases; bases with no gene match: 7. The CDR3, as DNA: TGTGCCAGCAGCCAGGGACTAGCGGGGGGCGGGGCCTACGAGCAGTACTTC. It specifies CASSQGLAGGGAYEQYF.

The chain uses TRBV6-5 and TRBJ1-2, with D perhaps TRBD1 (5 bases). This CDR3 is built from 15 residues. Trimming cost V 8 bases and J 4 bases, with 20 bases left between them. The germline CDR1 and CDR2 sequences are MNHEY and SVGAGI. The CDR3 region has the DNA TGTGCCAGCTCAATCCGGGCGGGGGGGTCCTATGGCTACACCTTC. It yields the protein CASSIRAGGSYGYTF.

V usage is TRBV28 and J usage is TRBJ1-4, with 8 bases fitting TRBD1. The length of the CDR3 is 16 residues. V was pared by 6 bases and J by 1 base, with 7 bases of the junction left unmatched. The germline V gene has CDR1 MDHEN and CDR2 SYDVKM. The chain's CDR3 is CASRVTGALTNEKLFF. The CDR3 nucleotides are TGTGCCAGCAGAGTGACAGGGGCCCTAACTAATGAAAAACTGTTTTTT.

This sequence joins TRBV2 and TRBJ2-7; D remains ambiguous. The V gene lost 6 bases and the J gene lost 6 bases, with 12 bases spanning the gap. Per the germline V gene, CDR1 is SNHLY and CDR2 is FYNNEI. The CDR3 is 12 residues long. CDR3 DNA: TGTGCCAGCAGCCCTCTCACGAGCGAGCAGTACTTC. This sequence encodes CASSPLTSEQYF.

This rearrangement joins TRBV18 to TRBJ1-5; TRBD1 might be the D (5 bases). Germline V gives CDR1 KGHSH, CDR2 LQKENI. The CDR3 contains 15 residues. Trimming cost V 2 bases and J 0 bases, with 8 bases left between them. CDR3 amino acids: CASSPAQASNQPQHF. The CDR3 nucleotides are TGTGCCAGCTCACCAGCACAGGCTAGCAATCAGCCCCAGCATTTT.

J is TRBJ2-2 and V is TRBV6-5, with a tentative D call TRBD1 (6 bases). Trimming removed 8 bases at V and 7 bases at J, with 14 bases between. Germline-derived CDR1 and CDR2 are MNHEY and SVGAGI. The CDR3 runs 13 residues. The CDR3 loop reads CASVGGSVGELFF. DNA for the CDR3: TGTGCCAGCGTAGGGGGATCCGTCGGGGAGCTGTTTTTT.

About this clone: At one of its ends the junction is not consistent with the germline gene, which may arise from a read error. Other DNA sequences in the sample encode the same CDR3. The chain links TRBV5-1 to TRBJ2-3; a weak D match, TRBD1 (6 bases). The CDR3 runs to 15 residues. Germline lookup yields CDR1 SGHRS and CDR2 YFSETQ. CDR3 residues: CASSDGTPSTDTQYF. The DNA of the CDR3 is TGCGCCAGCAGCGACGGGACACCCAGCACAGATACACAGTATTTT.

The chain is built from TRBV11-1 and TRBJ2-3; 10 nucleotides match TRBD1. Unmatched junction bases numbered 6, after V lost 4 bases and J lost 5 bases. Germline V CDR1 and CDR2: SGHAT, FQDESV (reference sequence). CDR3 length equals 15 residues. In nucleotides, the CDR3 is TGTGCCAGCAGCTCCGCGGGACAGGGGATAGATACGCAGTATTTT. It yields the protein CASSSAGQGIDTQYF. Full variable domain (rest looked up from reference TRBV11-1 and TRBJ2-3): EAEVAQSPRYKITEKSQAVAFWCDPISGHATLYWYRQILGQGPELLVQFQDESVVDDSQLPKDRFSAERLKGVDSTLKIQPAELGDSAMYLCASSSAGQGIDTQYFGPGTRLTVL.

The chain employs TRBV7-7 and TRBJ2-5, with a tentative D call TRBD1 (5 bases). This CDR3 spans 14 amino acids. Per the germline V gene, CDR1 is SSHAT and CDR2 is FNYEAQ (reference sequence). V lost 1 base, J lost 4 bases, and 10 bases lay in between. This CDR3 is CASSLDRQGETQYF. In DNA form, the CDR3 reads TGTGCCAGCAGCTTAGACCGGCAGGGAGAGACCCAGTACTTC.

The V and J genes are TRBV5-1 and TRBJ2-3; D remains unclear. Between the trimmed V and J ends, which lost 0 bases and 5 bases, there was a span of 10 bases. CDR3 length: 14 amino acids. Germline V gene data show CDR1 as SGHRS and CDR2 as YFSETQ. CDR3 nucleotide sequence: TGCGCCAGCAGCTTGGAACAGATCAGAGATACGCAGTATTTT. This sequence encodes CASSLEQIRDTQYF.

This chain joins TRBV5-1 and TRBJ2-7; 10 bases line up with TRBD1. Germline CDR1 SGHRS, CDR2 YFSETQ. V shed 9 bases, J shed 5 bases, and the junction held 8 bases outside the gene matches. The CDR3 is 13 amino acids. Here the CDR3 reads CATGTGASNEQYF. The CDR3 DNA is TGCGCCACCGGGACAGGGGCATCGAACGAGCAGTACTTC.

This clone was detected once. This chain links TRBV6-1 with TRBJ2-1; the D gene is possibly TRBD1 (6 bases). This CDR3 is 12 amino acids long. Germline V gene lookup returns CDR1 MNHNS and CDR2 SASEGT. The germline V and J ends were trimmed by 3 bases and 12 bases, with 12 bases remaining between them. As DNA, the CDR3 is TGTGCCAGCAGTGAGTCCATAGGGGGGCAGTTCTTC. Its protein product is CASSESIGGQFF.

This clone was detected only a few times. The J gene is TRBJ2-5, the V gene TRBV11-3; D remains ambiguous. Trimming cost V 1 base and J 2 bases, with 8 bases left between them. CDR1 SGHNT and CDR2 YENEEA come from the germline V gene. The CDR3 runs to 14 residues. For the CDR3, the DNA is TGTGCCAGCAGCTTAGGGGGTAGTCAAGAGACCCAGTACTTC. Its protein product is CASSLGGSQETQYF.

The CDR3 DNA is TGTGCCAGCAGCTTAGACCCTTTGGGGTCAGGGGAGCTGTTTTTT. This sequence encodes CASSLDPLGSGELFF. This chain links TRBV7-2 with TRBJ2-2; no clear D. Germline V gene data show CDR1 as SGHTA and CDR2 as FQGNSA. V shed 1 base and J shed 8 bases, with 14 bases lying between them. This CDR3 comprises 15 residues.